These T cell receptor beta chains were read from a single sample in a study of shared clonotypes between healthy human individuals. Clones were sequenced by immunoSEQ multiplex PCR, and TCRdb holds only the in-frame ones, with some missing. Of about 820,000 clones listed, over 90% are singletons. What was sequenced was naive CD8+ T cells sorted from blood. The receptors derive from a man in his thirties or forties in good health. CDR3s leave out the opening cysteine and the closing phenylalanine or tryptophan. D genes are given only for firm matches. The listing skips clone size in some rows; elsewhere it reads once, few, many or a size class.

>-|TRBJ2-7|TRBV30|-
AWSVGAGRYEQY
>TRBD2|TRBJ2-3|TRBV27|-
ASSGGLGPNTDTQY
>-|TRBJ2-4|TRBV4-1|-
ASSQDKMSAKNIQY
>-|TRBJ1-1|TRBV9|once
ASSVAREGTEAF
>-|TRBJ2-5|TRBV25-1|few
ASSKQETQY
>-|TRBJ2-7|TRBV25-1|-
ASSGFVYRDGPGDEQY
>-|TRBJ2-7|TRBV5-4|-
ASSLVGEQY
>-|TRBJ2-7|TRBV5-5|-
ASQEGAYEQY
>TRBD2|TRBJ2-3|TRBV27|-
ATRPSGSDGTDTQY
>TRBD2|TRBJ2-3|TRBV6-1|-
AVQRETVADTQY
>-|TRBJ2-3|TRBV9|many
ASSLIDSSTDTQY
>-|TRBJ2-1|TRBV29-1|-
SVEGGVLNNEQF
>TRBD1|TRBJ2-7|TRBV14|-
ASSQHRDRDLYEQY
>TRBD2|TRBJ2-3|TRBV4-2|-
ASSQGGLAGYRGEDTQY
>-|TRBJ2-7|TRBV6-1|-
ASILQGHEQY
>-|TRBJ1-4|TRBV4-1|-
ASSPRSGPTNEKLF
>TRBD2|TRBJ2-1|TRBV15|-
ATRERLAGSYNEQF
>-|TRBJ2-1|TRBV28|-
ASSLTDEQF
>-|TRBJ1-4|TRBV6-1|once
ASSEAYLGAGSEKLF
>-|TRBJ1-1|TRBV7-2|-
ASSLFRVSEAF
>-|TRBJ1-4|TRBV18|-
ASSPSTTNEKLF
>-|TRBJ2-7|TRBV4-3|-
ASSQVGQLPLYEQY
>TRBD2|TRBJ2-1|TRBV25-1|-
ASSPTSGLYNEQF
>TRBD1|TRBJ2-7|TRBV23-1|-
ASSQPDSQDRETYEQY
>-|TRBJ2-1|TRBV7-9|-
ASSSRLVSSYNEQF
>-|TRBJ1-4|TRBV29-1|-
SVIDRTNEKLF
>-|TRBJ2-1|TRBV27|-
ASSLLAPPSNEQF
>-|TRBJ2-7|TRBV7-6|-
ASSLKDSSYEQY
>-|TRBJ2-7|TRBV27|-
ASSLGGSYEQY
>-|TRBJ2-6|TRBV2|-
AGAVGAGANVLT
>TRBD2|TRBJ2-1|TRBV2|-
ASTDGLGLSYNEQF
>-|TRBJ1-4|TRBV27|-
ASSLGFGEKLF
>TRBD1|TRBJ1-4|TRBV15|-
ATRDLTGTAKLYNEKLF
>-|TRBJ1-1|TRBV6-6|once
ASSSRAGANTEAF
>TRBD2|TRBJ2-1|TRBV5-5|-
ASSPRLAGAYPEQF
>-|TRBJ2-1|TRBV27|-
ASSQRWTAFSYNEQF
>-|TRBJ1-5|TRBV7-8|-
ASSLRQEAQPQH
>-|TRBJ2-7|TRBV5-5|-
ASSLAGELRYEQY
>TRBD1|TRBJ2-5|TRBV29-1|-
SVSDRASSQETQY
>-|TRBJ2-1|TRBV4-3|-
ASSQEPQLGSNEQF
>-|TRBJ2-7|TRBV7-6|-
ASSLGSSSYEQY
>-|TRBJ1-1|TRBV4-1|-
ASSQDPGGGLNTEAF
>TRBD2|TRBJ2-5|TRBV7-9|once
ASSPWEGQETQY
>TRBD2|TRBJ2-7|TRBV9|once
ASSPGTSVSYEQY
>TRBD2|TRBJ2-7|TRBV9|-
ASSASGRRDEQY
>TRBD2|TRBJ2-7|TRBV6-1|-
ASRTSGAGSYEQY
>-|TRBJ2-7|TRBV4-3|-
ASSQSGLDPRREQY
>-|TRBJ1-1|TRBV28|-
ASSRDGLNTEAF
>-|TRBJ1-4|TRBV7-2|-
ASSFGDEKLF
>TRBD2|TRBJ2-2|TRBV11-2|-
ASSLTGFAGELNGELF
>-|TRBJ2-2|TRBV14|-
ASSQDEGSNTGELF
>-|TRBJ2-1|TRBV4-3|-
ASSQDLGRGEDDEQF
>TRBD1|TRBJ2-2|TRBV4-3|-
ASSQDLQGANTGELF
>TRBD2|TRBJ2-1|TRBV9|-
ASSLLAGSGRNEQF
>TRBD2|TRBJ2-1|TRBV7-2|-
ASSLPRELAEHYNEQF
>-|TRBJ2-7|TRBV7-9|-
ASSEHTRRENYEQY
>TRBD1|TRBJ2-1|TRBV19|-
ASRRTGINSYNEQF
>TRBD1|TRBJ2-4|TRBV5-1|-
ASSYGTARSIQY
>TRBD2|TRBJ2-7|TRBV7-9|-
ASSSPGTSGSGTEQY